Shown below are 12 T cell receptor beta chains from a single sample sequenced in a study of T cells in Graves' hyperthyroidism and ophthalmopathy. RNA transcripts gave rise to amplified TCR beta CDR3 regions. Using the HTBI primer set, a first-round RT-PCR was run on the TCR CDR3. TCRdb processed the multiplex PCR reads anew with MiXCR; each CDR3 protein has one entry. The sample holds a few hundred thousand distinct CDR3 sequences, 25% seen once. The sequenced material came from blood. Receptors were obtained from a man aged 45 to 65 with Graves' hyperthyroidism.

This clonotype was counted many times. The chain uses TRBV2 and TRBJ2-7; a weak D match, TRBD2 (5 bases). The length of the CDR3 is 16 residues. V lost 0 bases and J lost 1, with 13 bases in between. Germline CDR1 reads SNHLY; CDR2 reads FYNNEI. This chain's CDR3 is CASSEAGRRGSYEQYF. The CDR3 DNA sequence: TGTGCCAGCAGTGAAGCAGGTAGACGGGGATCCTACGAGCAGTACTTC.

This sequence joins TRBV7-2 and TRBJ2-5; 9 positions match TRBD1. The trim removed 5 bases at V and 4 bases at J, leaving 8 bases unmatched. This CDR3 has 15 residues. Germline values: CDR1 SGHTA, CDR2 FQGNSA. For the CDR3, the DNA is TGTGCCAGCAGCATAGGGACAGGGACGGGAGAGACCCAGTACTTC. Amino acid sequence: CASSIGTGTGETQYF.

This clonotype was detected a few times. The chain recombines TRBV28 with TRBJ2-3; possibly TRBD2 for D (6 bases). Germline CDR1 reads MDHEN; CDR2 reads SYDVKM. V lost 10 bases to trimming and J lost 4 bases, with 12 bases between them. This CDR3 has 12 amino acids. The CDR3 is CATGDSADTQYF. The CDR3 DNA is TGTGCCACGGGGGATAGTGCAGATACGCAGTATTTT.

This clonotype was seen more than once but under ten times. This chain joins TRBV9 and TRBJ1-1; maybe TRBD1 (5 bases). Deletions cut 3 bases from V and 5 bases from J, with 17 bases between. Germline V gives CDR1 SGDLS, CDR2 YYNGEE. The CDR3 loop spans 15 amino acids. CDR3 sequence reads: CASSAFPAGGTEAFF. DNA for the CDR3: TGTGCCAGCAGCGCCTTCCCAGCGGGGGGAACTGAAGCTTTCTTT. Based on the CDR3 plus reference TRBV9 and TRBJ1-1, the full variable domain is DSGVTQTPKHLITATGQRVTLRCSPRSGDLSVYWYQQSLDQGLQFLIQYYNGEERAKGNILERFSAQQFPDLHSELNLSSLELGDSALYFCASSAFPAGGTEAFFGQGTRLTVV.

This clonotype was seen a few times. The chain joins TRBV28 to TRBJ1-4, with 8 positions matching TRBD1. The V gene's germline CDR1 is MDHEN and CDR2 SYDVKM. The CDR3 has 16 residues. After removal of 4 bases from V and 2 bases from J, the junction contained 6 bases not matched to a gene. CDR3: CASSYPGQGTNEKLFF. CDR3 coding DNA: TGTGCCAGCAGTTACCCCGGACAGGGTACTAATGAAAAACTGTTTTTT.

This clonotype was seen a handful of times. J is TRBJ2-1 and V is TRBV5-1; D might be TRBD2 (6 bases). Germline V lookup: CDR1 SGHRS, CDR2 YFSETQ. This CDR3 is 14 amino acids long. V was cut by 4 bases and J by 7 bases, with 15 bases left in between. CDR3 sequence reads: CASSVFGGGNEQFF. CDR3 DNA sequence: TGCGCCAGCAGCGTCTTCGGCGGAGGGAATGAGCAGTTCTTC.

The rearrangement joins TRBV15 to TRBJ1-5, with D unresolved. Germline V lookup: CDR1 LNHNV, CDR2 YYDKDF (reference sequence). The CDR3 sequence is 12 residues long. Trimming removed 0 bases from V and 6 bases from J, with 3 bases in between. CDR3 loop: CATSRDAQPQHF. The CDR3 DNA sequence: TGTGCCACCAGCAGAGATGCTCAGCCCCAGCATTTT.

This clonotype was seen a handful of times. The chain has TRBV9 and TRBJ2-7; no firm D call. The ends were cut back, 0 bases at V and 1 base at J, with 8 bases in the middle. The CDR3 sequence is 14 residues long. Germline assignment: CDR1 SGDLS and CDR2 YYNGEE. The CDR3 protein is CASSVAEGSYEQYF. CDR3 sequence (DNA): TGTGCCAGCAGCGTAGCTGAAGGTTCCTACGAGCAGTACTTC.

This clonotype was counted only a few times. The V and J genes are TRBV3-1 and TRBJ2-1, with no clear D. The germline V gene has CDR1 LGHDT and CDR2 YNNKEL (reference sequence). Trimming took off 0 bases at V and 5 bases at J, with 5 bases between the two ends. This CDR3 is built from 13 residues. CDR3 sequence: CASSQESHNEQFF. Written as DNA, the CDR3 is TGTGCCAGCAGCCAAGAGAGCCACAATGAGCAGTTCTTC.

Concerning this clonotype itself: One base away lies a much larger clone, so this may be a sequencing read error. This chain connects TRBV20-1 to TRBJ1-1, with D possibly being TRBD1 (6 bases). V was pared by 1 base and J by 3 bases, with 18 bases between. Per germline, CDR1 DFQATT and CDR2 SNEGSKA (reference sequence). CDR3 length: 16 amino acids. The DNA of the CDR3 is TGCAGTGCTAGAGGGTTGGGCGGGGGGCCTGACACTGAAGCTTTCTTT. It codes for CSARGLGGGPDTEAFF.

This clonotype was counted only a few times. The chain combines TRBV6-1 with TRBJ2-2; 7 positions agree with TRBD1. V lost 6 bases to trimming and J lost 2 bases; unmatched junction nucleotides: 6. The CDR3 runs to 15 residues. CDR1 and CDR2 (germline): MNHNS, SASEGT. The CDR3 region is CASRGTETNTGELFF. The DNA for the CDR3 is TGTGCCAGCAGGGGGACAGAGACTAACACCGGGGAGCTGTTTTTT.

For the CDR3, the DNA is TGCGCCAGCAGCCTACGACAGAACTATCCGGGACTAGCGGGAGAGGAGACCCAGTACTTC. It encodes CASSLRQNYPGLAGEETQYF. The chain links TRBV5-1 to TRBJ2-5, with TRBD2 matching 14 bases. J was trimmed by 5 bases and V by 4 bases; bases with no gene match: 19. This CDR3 spans 20 amino acids. Per germline, CDR1 SGHRS and CDR2 YFSETQ.